This T cell receptor beta chain was identified during a study of identical twins. This CDR3 region has 17 residues. Germline V gene sequence: CDR1 MNHNS, CDR2 SASEGT. Trimming pared 2 bases from V and 0 bases from J, leaving 14 bases between. TCRdb independently ran MiXCR on the 5' RACE reads; one entry per CDR3 protein. The sample contains some 270,000 distinct CDR3 sequences, roughly 8% of which appear only once. This sample also appeared in a second study, on yellow fever vaccine responses in identical twins.

The source of this sequence is a woman under 30 in good health. The sequenced sample was CD8+ T cells sorted from blood. The rearrangement joins TRBV6-1 to TRBJ2-4; the D is unclear. The CDR3 spells CASSEFGEGTAKNIQYF. CDR3 in DNA: TGTGCCAGCAGTGAATTTGGGGAAGGTACAGCCAAAAACATTCAGTACTTC.